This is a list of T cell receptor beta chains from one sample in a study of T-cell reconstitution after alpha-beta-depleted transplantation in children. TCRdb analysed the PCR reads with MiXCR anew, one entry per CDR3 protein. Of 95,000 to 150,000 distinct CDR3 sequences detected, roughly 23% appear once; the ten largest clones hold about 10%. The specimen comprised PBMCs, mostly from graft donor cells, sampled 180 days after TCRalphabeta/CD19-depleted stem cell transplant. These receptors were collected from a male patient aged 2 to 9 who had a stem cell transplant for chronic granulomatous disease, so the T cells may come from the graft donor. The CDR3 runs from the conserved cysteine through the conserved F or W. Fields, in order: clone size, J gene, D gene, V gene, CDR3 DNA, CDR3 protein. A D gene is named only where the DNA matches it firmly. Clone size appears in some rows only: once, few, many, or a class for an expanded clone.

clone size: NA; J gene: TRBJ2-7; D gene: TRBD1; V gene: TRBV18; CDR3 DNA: TGTGCCAGCTCACCACACCCAGGGACAGGGGGGACCTACGAGCAGTACTTC; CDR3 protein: CASSPHPGTGGTYEQYF
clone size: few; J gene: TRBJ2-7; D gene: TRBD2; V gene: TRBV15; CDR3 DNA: TGTGCCACCAGCGACGGGAGGGCCCCCTACGAGCAGTACTTC; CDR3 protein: CATSDGRAPYEQYF
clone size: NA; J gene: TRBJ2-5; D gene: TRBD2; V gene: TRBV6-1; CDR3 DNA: TGTGCCAGCAGTACAAGCGGGGGTCTCCAAGAGACCCAGTACTTC; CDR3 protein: CASSTSGGLQETQYF
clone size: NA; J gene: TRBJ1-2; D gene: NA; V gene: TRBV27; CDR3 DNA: TGTGCCAGCAGTTCGCCGGGCTATGGCTACACCTTC; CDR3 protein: CASSSPGYGYTF
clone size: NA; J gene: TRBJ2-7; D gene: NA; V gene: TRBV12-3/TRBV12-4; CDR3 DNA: TGTGCCAGCAGCGCCGGGGGGCCCACCTACGAGCAGTACTTC; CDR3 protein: CASSAGGPTYEQYF
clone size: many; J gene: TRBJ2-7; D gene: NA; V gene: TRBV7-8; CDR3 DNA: TGTGCCAGCAGCACCGGGACTTTAAACTCCTACGAGCAGTACTTC; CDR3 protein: CASSTGTLNSYEQYF
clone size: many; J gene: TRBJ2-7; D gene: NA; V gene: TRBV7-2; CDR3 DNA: TGTGCCAGCAGCTTAGCTGCCGCGAAAGGATACGAGCAGTACTTC; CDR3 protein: CASSLAAAKGYEQYF
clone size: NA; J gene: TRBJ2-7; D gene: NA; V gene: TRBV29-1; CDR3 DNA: TGCAGCGTCCGGGTTTCCTACGAGCAGTACTTC; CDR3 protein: CSVRVSYEQYF
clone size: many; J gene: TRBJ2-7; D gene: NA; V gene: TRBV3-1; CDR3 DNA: TGTGCCAGCAGCCAAGAGTCGCTGGGGAGCTCCTACGAGCAGTACTTC; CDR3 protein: CASSQESLGSSYEQYF
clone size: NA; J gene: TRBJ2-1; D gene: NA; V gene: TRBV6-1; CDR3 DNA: TGTGCCAGCAGTACCCTATCAATTCTAGCCTACAATGAGCAGTTCTTC; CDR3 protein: CASSTLSILAYNEQFF
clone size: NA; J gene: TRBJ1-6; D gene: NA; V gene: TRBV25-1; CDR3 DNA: TGTGCCAGCCGTGAATATGGTTCACCCCTCCACTTC; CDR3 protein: CASREYGSPLHF
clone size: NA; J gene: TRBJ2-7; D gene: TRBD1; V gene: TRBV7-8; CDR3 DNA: TGTGCCAGCAGCTTAGTGGACAGGGTGGACGAGCAGTACTTC; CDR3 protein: CASSLVDRVDEQYF
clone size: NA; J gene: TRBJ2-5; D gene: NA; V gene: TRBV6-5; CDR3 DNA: TGTGCCAGCAGTTATTCGGACGTACAAGAGACCCAGTACTTC; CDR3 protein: CASSYSDVQETQYF
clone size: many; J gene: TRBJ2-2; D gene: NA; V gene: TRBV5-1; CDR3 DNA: TGCGCCAGCAGCTTGGACGGAAACACCGGGGAGCTGTTTTTT; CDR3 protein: CASSLDGNTGELFF
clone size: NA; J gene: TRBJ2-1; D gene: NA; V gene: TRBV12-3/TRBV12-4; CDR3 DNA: TGTGCCAGCAGTCCGGAGGCGATCGGGGAGCGAACGGGCTCCTACAATGAGCAGTTCTTC; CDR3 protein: CASSPEAIGERTGSYNEQFF
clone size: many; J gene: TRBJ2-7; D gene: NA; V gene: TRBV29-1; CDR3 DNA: TGCAGCGCGAAGGTCTCGAGCCCCCGCTACGAGCAGTACTTC; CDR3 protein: CSAKVSSPRYEQYF
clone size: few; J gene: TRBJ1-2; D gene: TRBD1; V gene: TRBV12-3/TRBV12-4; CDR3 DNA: TGTGCCAGCAGTCTGACAGGGGTTGACTATGGCTACACCTTC; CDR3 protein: CASSLTGVDYGYTF
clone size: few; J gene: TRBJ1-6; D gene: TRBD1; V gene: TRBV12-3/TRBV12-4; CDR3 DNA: TGTGCCAGCAGTACACAGGGGAATTCACCCCTCCACTTT; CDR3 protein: CASSTQGNSPLHF
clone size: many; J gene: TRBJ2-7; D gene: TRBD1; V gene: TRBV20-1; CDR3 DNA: TGCAGTGCGGGATCAGGGGGTCAGCAGTACTTC; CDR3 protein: CSAGSGGQQYF
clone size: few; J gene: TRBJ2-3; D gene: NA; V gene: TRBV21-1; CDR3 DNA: TGTGCCAGCAGCAAAAGGTCCAGGGGGCTAGCGTATACAGATACGCAGTATTTT; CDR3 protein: CASSKRSRGLAYTDTQYF
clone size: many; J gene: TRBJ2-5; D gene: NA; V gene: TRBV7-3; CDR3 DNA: TGTGCCAGCAGCTTAACTGGAACCATCGGGGAGACCCAGTACTTC; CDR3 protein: CASSLTGTIGETQYF
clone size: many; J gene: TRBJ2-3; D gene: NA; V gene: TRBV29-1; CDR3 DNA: TGCAGCGTCGGAGGGGGCAGGGGATCGGATACGCAGTATTTT; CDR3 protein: CSVGGGRGSDTQYF
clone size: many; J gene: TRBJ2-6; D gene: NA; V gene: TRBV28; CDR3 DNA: TGTGCCAGCAGGGAAGGATCCGGGGCCAACGTCCTGACTTTC; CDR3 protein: CASREGSGANVLTF
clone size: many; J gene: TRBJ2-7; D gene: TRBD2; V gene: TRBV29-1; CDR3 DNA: TGCAGCGTGACGCTAGCGGGAGGGACCTACGAGCAGTACTTC; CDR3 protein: CSVTLAGGTYEQYF